Sequencing of this T cell receptor (beta chain) was carried out in a study of blood T cell repertoires in COVID-19. The CDR3 contains 14 residues. V lost 5 bases, J lost 3 bases, and 17 bases lay in between. Germline V gene lookup returns CDR1 SQVTM and CDR2 ANQGSEA. The repertoire was sequenced with immunoSEQ multiplex PCR; TCRdb's copy has only in-frame clones and lacks some. In the table there are 110,000 or so clones, around 81% of which are singletons. The sample consisted of peripheral blood. The rearrangement joins TRBV29-1 to TRBJ2-7; D may be TRBD2 (5 bases). This sequence originates from a human donor in a cohort sampled during active or convalescent COVID-19. CDR3 DNA sequence: TGCAGCGTTTATTCGGTGGTAGGAGGCTACGAGCAGTACTTC. Protein sequence: CSVYSVVGGYEQYF.